These 8 T cell receptor beta chains were all obtained from the same sample, sequenced in a study of shared clonotypes between healthy human individuals (dated by TCRdb to about 2020). The library was built by means of the immunoSEQ multiplex PCR assay. Held by TCRdb, this immuneACCESS table contains in-frame sequences only and omits some clones. Under half of the omission traces to an unresolved V gene where checked; the cause of the rest is unknown. Counted in this sample were some 1.1 million clones; approximately 77% of them appeared once. Approximately 0.9% of the sample belongs to the ten largest clones. The source material was memory CD4+ T cells from PBMCs. The sample's cell subset or site label, in plain terms: CD45RA-negative fraction. The receptors originated from a man younger than 30 in good health. Some clones in this sample may be carry-over from other donors' samples.

V gene TRBV5-4 combines with J gene TRBJ2-7; 7 nucleotides line up with TRBD2. The J segment lost 4 bases and the V segment lost 4 bases, leaving 14 bases of the junction unmatched. Germline V gene sequence: CDR1 SGHNT, CDR2 YYREEE (reference sequence). This CDR3 is 16 amino acids long. The DNA for the CDR3 is TGTGCCAGCAGCCACGGGGGGTTGCGGGAGAGGTACGAGCAGTACTTC. Its translation: CASSHGGLRERYEQYF.

This chain joins TRBV28 and TRBJ2-5; 8 bases match TRBD1. The V gene end was trimmed by 5 bases and the J gene end by 4 bases; junction bases not matched to a gene: 12. The CDR3 consists of 16 residues. Germline CDR1 is MDHEN and CDR2 is SYDVKM. This chain's CDR3 is CASSTPGTGGRETQYF. As DNA, the CDR3 is TGTGCCAGCAGTACACCCGGGACAGGAGGACGAGAGACCCAGTACTTC.

The chain employs TRBV28 and TRBJ1-1; TRBD1 is a possible D gene (5 bases). Germline lookup yields CDR1 MDHEN and CDR2 SYDVKM. The CDR3 covers 13 residues. V was cut by 8 bases and J by 1 base, with 11 bases left in between. DNA of the CDR3: TGTGCCAGCGTTGGGGGAGAGAACACTGAAGCTTTCTTT. This codes for CASVGGENTEAFF. The whole variable domain, filled in from reference TRBV28 and TRBJ1-1, reads DVKVTQSSRYLVKRTGEKVFLECVQDMDHENMFWYRQDPGLGLRLIYFSYDVKMKEKGDIPEGYSVSREKKERFSLILESASTNQTSMYLCASVGGENTEAFFGQGTRLTVV.

The chain links TRBV5-6 to TRBJ1-2; 8 bases are shared with TRBD1. CDR3 length: 13 amino acids. Trimming cost V 4 bases and J 7 bases; bases outside gene matches: 6. CDR1 and CDR2 (germline): SGHDT, YYEEEE. CDR3 DNA: TGTGCCAGCAGCCTGACAGGGGTCGGTGGCTACACCTTC. It is translated as CASSLTGVGGYTF.

This clone was seen many times. The genes are TRBV4-2 and TRBJ2-3, with D tentatively TRBD1 (6 bases). The CDR3 covers 14 residues. Looked up from germline, CDR1 is LGHNA and CDR2 is YNFKEQ. V was trimmed by 2 bases and J by 3 bases, leaving 9 bases between them. The CDR3 reads CASSQRTGTDTQYF. The CDR3 DNA reads TGTGCCAGCAGCCAACGAACAGGGACAGATACGCAGTATTTT.

The V call is TRBV10-3, the J call TRBJ2-1, with unresolved D. CDR1 and CDR2 (germline): ENHRY, SYGVKD. V lost 4 bases and J 3 bases, leaving 10 bases between the germline ends. The CDR3 totals 14 residues. As DNA, the CDR3 is TGTGCCATCAGTGTCTTGCGTATCTACAATGAGCAGTTCTTC. Translated, it gives CAISVLRIYNEQFF.

This clone appeared once. The rearrangement links TRBV5-4 to TRBJ2-7; TRBD1 aligns across 7 bases. Unmatched junction bases numbered 10, after V lost 4 bases and J lost 3 bases. Looked up from germline, CDR1 is SGHNT and CDR2 is YYREEE (reference sequence). The CDR3 extends over 15 amino acids. The CDR3 reads CASSTETGFGYEQYF. The CDR3 coding sequence is TGTGCCAGCAGCACAGAGACAGGGTTTGGCTACGAGCAGTACTTC. Drawing the rest from reference TRBV5-4 and TRBJ2-7, the complete variable domain is ETGVTQSPTHLIKTRGQQVTLRCSSQSGHNTVSWYQQALGQGPQFIFQYYREEENGRGNFPPRFSGLQFPNYSSELNVNALELDDSALYLCASSTETGFGYEQYFGPGTRLTVT.

The V gene is TRBV7-9, the J gene TRBJ2-5; perhaps TRBD2 as D (6 bases). V lost 6 bases, J lost 3 bases, and 17 bases lay in between. This CDR3 has 15 residues. Germline-derived CDR1 and CDR2 are SEHNR and FQNEAQ (reference sequence). CDR3 loop: CASRGTGLQKETQYF. In DNA form, the CDR3 reads TGTGCCAGCAGGGGGACCGGACTACAAAAAGAGACCCAGTACTTC.